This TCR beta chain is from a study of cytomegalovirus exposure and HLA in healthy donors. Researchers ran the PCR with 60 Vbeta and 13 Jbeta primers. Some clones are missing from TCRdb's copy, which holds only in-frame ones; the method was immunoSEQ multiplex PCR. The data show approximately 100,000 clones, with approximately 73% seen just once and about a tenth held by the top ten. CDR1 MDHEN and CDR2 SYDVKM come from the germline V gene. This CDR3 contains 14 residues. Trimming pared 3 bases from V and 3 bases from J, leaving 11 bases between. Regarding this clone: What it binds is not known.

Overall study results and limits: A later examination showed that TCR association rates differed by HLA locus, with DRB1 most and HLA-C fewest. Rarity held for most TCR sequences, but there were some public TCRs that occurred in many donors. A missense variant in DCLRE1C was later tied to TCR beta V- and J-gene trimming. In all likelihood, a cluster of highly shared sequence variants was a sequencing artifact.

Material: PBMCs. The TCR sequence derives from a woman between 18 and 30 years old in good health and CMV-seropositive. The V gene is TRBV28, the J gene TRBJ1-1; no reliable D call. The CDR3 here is CASSFGSGDTEAFF. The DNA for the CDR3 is TGTGCCAGCAGTTTCGGCAGCGGGGACACTGAAGCTTTCTTT.